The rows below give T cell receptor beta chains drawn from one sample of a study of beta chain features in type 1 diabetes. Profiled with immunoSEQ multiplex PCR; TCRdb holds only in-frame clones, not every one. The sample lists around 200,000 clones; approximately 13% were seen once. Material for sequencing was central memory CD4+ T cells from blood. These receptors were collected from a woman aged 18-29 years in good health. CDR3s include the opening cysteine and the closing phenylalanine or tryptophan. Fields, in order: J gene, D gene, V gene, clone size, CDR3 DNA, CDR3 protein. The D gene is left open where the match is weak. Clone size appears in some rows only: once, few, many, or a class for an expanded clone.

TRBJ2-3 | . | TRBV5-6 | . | TGTGCCAGCAGCTTGTGGGGGGAGTTAAGCACAGATACGCAGTATTTT | CASSLWGELSTDTQYF
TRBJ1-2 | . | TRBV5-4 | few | TGTGCCAGCAGCGCTCGGACAGTAACGAGGGGCTACACCTTC | CASSARTVTRGYTF
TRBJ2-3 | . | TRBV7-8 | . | TGTGCCAGCAGCCGTCGAGTACAGCAGGATACGCAGTATTTT | CASSRRVQQDTQYF
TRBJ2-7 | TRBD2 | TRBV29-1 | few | TGCAGCGTTCTAGCGGACCAGTATCCTTACGAGCAGTACTTC | CSVLADQYPYEQYF
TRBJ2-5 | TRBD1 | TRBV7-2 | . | TGTGCCAGCAGCTCGACCGGGACAGGGAAAGAGACCCAGTACTTC | CASSSTGTGKETQYF
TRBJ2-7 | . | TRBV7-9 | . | TGTGCCAGCAGCTTAGGGACTTTCTACGAGCAGTACTTC | CASSLGTFYEQYF
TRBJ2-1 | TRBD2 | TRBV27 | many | TGTGCCAGCAGTTTAATCGCTAGCGGGAGGACGTTCCGTACGCGTGAGCAGTTCTTC | CASSLIASGRTFRTREQFF
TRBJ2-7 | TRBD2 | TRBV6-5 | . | TGTGCCAGCAGTTCCCTAGGGACTAGCAACGACTACGAGCAGTACTTC | CASSSLGTSNDYEQYF
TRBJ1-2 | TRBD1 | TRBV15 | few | TGTGCCACCAGCAGACCTGGACAGGGTGCCTATGGCTACACCTTC | CATSRPGQGAYGYTF
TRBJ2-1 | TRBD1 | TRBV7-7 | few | TGTGCCAGCAGCCCCGGGACAGGGGCATACAATGAGCAGTTCTTC | CASSPGTGAYNEQFF
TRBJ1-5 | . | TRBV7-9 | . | TGTGCCAGCAGCGGACATAATAGCAATCAGCCCCAGCATTTT | CASSGHNSNQPQHF
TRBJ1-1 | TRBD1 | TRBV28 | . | TGTGCCAGCAGACGTGGACAGGTTGTGGCTGAAGCTTTCTTT | CASRRGQVVAEAFF
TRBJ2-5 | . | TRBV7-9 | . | TGTGCCAGCACGGGACTCGCTAGGGAGACCCAGTACTTC | CASTGLARETQYF
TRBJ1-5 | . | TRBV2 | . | TGTGCCAGCAGTGGCCAGGGGAGCCCTCAGCCCCAGCATTTT | CASSGQGSPQPQHF
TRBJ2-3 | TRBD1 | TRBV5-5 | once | TGTGCCAGCAGCCCCGGGACAGGGGGCGCAGATACGCAGTATTTT | CASSPGTGGADTQYF
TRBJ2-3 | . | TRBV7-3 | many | TGTGCCAGCAGCTTAAACGGGAGAAATTCAGATACGCAGTATTTT | CASSLNGRNSDTQYF